In its sample, the clone carrying this T cell receptor beta chain was seen a few times. Antigen: not known. CDR3 length: 14 amino acids. Losses at the gene ends were 4 bases for V and 5 bases for J; bases not matched to a gene: 6. In germline, CDR1 is KGHSH, CDR2 LQKENI. These data are taken from a study of CD8 T cells in ankylosing spondylitis. TCRdb used MiXCR to reprocess the 5' RACE reads, holding one entry per CDR3 protein. The table records around 130,000 distinct CDR3 sequences, about 15% of them present only once. Points from the study as a whole: Blood of patients with ankylosing spondylitis appeared to be characterized by a TCR beta motif of eight highly homologous variants.

The receptor was derived from a male donor with ankylosing spondylitis. The sequenced sample consisted of blood, either unsorted or a sorted T cell fraction (not recorded which). The V call is TRBV18, the J call TRBJ2-7, with 9 bases lining up with TRBD2. In nucleotides, the CDR3 is TGTGCCAGCTCACTGCCGGGACTAGCCGACGAGCAGTACTTC. Protein: CASSLPGLADEQYF.